This T cell receptor (beta chain) was recorded in a study of monozygotic twins with inflammatory bowel disease. Without any T cell sorting, total RNA was isolated from whole blood. Every sample had its cDNA made across eight separate reactions. TCRdb re-called the 5' RACE reads and catalogs CDR3 proteins one per entry, DNA excluded. The data show 150,000 to 200,000 distinct CDR3 sequences, and the top ten clones hold 2.4%. This receptor was taken from a human donor with ulcerative colitis or Crohn's disease, or a healthy co-twin of an affected twin (not recorded which). The sequenced material came from blood.

This CDR3 is CASSLDVRRATNEKLFF. The gene calls are TRBV7-9 and TRBJ1-4. CDR1 and CDR2 from the germline V gene are SEHNR and FQNEAQ (reference sequence). The CDR3 is 17 amino acids. Based on the CDR3 plus reference TRBV7-9 and TRBJ1-4, the full variable domain is DTGVSQNPRHKITKRGQNVTFRCDPISEHNRLYWYRQTLGQGPEFLTYFQNEAQLEKSRLLSDRFSAERPKGSFSTLEIQRTEQGDSAMYLCASSLDVRRATNEKLFFGSGTQLSVL.